The sample holds a few counts of the clone carrying this T cell receptor (beta chain). What it recognizes is unknown. The entry originates in a study of cytomegalovirus exposure and HLA in healthy donors. Study-wide background: Researchers found that 81% of under 450 genotyped donors fell within the Caucasian-associated ancestry cluster.

Whole-study findings and limits: Three chains tied to CMV proved CMV antigen-specific in vitro. Sequencing had likely introduced a cluster of highly shared sequence variants as an artifact.

This CDR3 is built from 15 residues. CDR1 and CDR2 from the germline V gene are MNHEY and SMNVEV (reference sequence). Trimming cost V 3 bases and J 0 bases, with 12 bases left between them. Primers included in the PCR were 60 Vbeta and 13 Jbeta primers. Sequencing used immunoSEQ multiplex PCR; TCRdb keeps in-frame clones, though not all of them. The data hold about 200,000 clones, with approximately 78% observed a single time. The clonotype was recovered from a middle-aged woman in good health and CMV-seronegative. The gene calls are TRBV27 and TRBJ2-7; D remains unclear. The specimen sequenced was PBMCs. CDR3 nucleotides: TGTGCCAGCAGTTTGTACGGTCCGAGCTCCTACGAGCAGTACTTC. This codes for CASSLYGPSSYEQYF.